A selection of T cell receptor beta chains follows, all from one sample in a study of T cells in localized non-small cell lung cancer. Sequenced by immunoSEQ multiplex PCR; TCRdb stores in-frame clones only, minus some. The table lists tens of thousands of clones, 80% to 90% of them singletons. Sequenced here: peripheral blood mononuclear cells, sampled before any cancer treatment. The receptors were sampled from a male donor at least 60 years old with stage II lung adenocarcinoma. The CDR3 runs from the conserved cysteine through the conserved F or W. The order of the fields is D gene, J gene, clone size, V gene, CDR3 DNA, CDR3 protein. D genes are given only for firm matches. Clone size is stated in some rows and not others, as once, few, many or a class when expanded.

NA	TRBJ1-2	NA	TRBV5-1	TGCGCCAGCAGCGCAGGAGGAGTGTCAGCTAACTATGGCTACACCTTC	CASSAGGVSANYGYTF
NA	TRBJ2-4	few	TRBV6-6	TGTGCCACTGGGTGGGGGACCAAAAACATTCAGTACTTC	CATGWGTKNIQYF
TRBD1	TRBJ1-1	NA	TRBV29-1	TGCAGCGTTGACGGGGGACAGGGGACCACTGAAGCTTTCTTT	CSVDGGQGTTEAFF
NA	TRBJ2-5	NA	TRBV5-1	TGCGCCAGCAGCCCGGGGGACAGCCCTCAAGAGACCCAGTACTTC	CASSPGDSPQETQYF
TRBD1	TRBJ1-1	once	TRBV2	TGTGCCAGCGGGACAGGACCGAACACTGAAGCTTTCTTT	CASGTGPNTEAFF
TRBD2	TRBJ2-1	NA	TRBV5-4	TGTGCCTCCCGGATAGCGGGTAGCTCCTACAATGAGCAGTTCTTC	CASRIAGSSYNEQFF
NA	TRBJ2-7	NA	TRBV6-1	TGTGCCAGCAGTGAAGGGGGGATTTCCTACGAGCAGTACTTC	CASSEGGISYEQYF
NA	TRBJ1-4	NA	TRBV10-3	TGTGCCATCAGTGAGCACGGGAACGGGGTTGAAAAACTGTTTTTT	CAISEHGNGVEKLFF
NA	TRBJ2-7	NA	TRBV6-5	TGTGCCAGCAGTTACCAATGGCAGGGGACCTACGAGCAGTACTTC	CASSYQWQGTYEQYF
NA	TRBJ2-7	NA	TRBV7-2	TGTGCCAGCAGCTTAGAAGGGACTGGGGGGTACGAGCAGTACTTC	CASSLEGTGGYEQYF
TRBD1	TRBJ2-7	NA	TRBV7-2	TGTGCCAGCAGCTACCGGGACAGGAGCTCCTACGAGCAGTACTTC	CASSYRDRSSYEQYF
NA	TRBJ1-5	few	TRBV7-9	TGTGCCAGCAGCTTAAATAGCAATCAGCCCCAGCATTTT	CASSLNSNQPQHF
NA	TRBJ1-1	NA	TRBV27	TGTGCCAGCAGTGCCTTCACCGTGAACACTGAAGCTTTCTTT	CASSAFTVNTEAFF
NA	TRBJ2-7	NA	TRBV5-4	TGTGCCAGCAGCTCCGGCTCCTACGAGCAGTACTTC	CASSSGSYEQYF
NA	TRBJ1-1	NA	TRBV21-1	TGTGCCAGCAGGACAACCCGCTACACAATTCGCACTGAAGCTTTCTTT	CASRTTRYTIRTEAFF